This is a list of T cell receptor beta chains from one sample in a study of T cell changes during pregnancy in multiple sclerosis. TCRdb keeps only in-frame clones here, not all; method: immunoSEQ multiplex PCR. The sample has about 74,000 clones, roughly nine tenths seen once. Here the sequenced sample was peripheral blood, taken before pregnancy. The receptors were sampled from a female donor with multiple sclerosis, enrolled in a pregnancy study. Both conserved end residues are part of each CDR3. A D gene is named only where the DNA matches it firmly. Clone size is given for some rows only: seen once, a few or many times, or a class if the clone is expanded.

>NA|13|NA|TRBJ1-1|TRBV7-2
TGTGCCAGCAGCTCCGACAGGCGGACTGAAGCTTTCTTT
CASSSDRRTEAFF
>NA|16|TRBD1|TRBJ1-2|TRBV10-3
TGTGCCATCAGTGAGTCAGTAGGGGGCGGTAACTATGGCTACACCTTC
CAISESVGGGNYGYTF
>once|13|NA|TRBJ1-1|TRBV27
TGTGCCAGCAGAGGACAGTTGGACACTGAAGCTTTCTTT
CASRGQLDTEAFF
>NA|15|TRBD2|TRBJ2-5|TRBV19
TGTGCCAGTAGCGGGACTAGCGGGAGTTATGAGACCCAGTACTTC
CASSGTSGSYETQYF
>NA|15|NA|TRBJ2-1|TRBV7-9
TGTGCCAGCAGCTTAGAGGGGAAAGGGAACAATGAGCAGTTCTTC
CASSLEGKGNNEQFF
>many|17|TRBD1|TRBJ1-2|TRBV5-4
TGTGCCAGCCACGCCGGGACAGCAACTAAATTCAACTATGGCTACACCTTC
CASHAGTATKFNYGYTF
>NA|15|TRBD1|TRBJ2-7|TRBV5-1
TGCGCCAGCAACCTTCTGACAGGGGGGGAGAACGAGCAGTACTTC
CASNLLTGGENEQYF
>NA|17|TRBD2|TRBJ2-1|TRBV5-8
TGTGCCAGCAGCGTCGGGTTCGGGGGGTCCATCTACAATGAGCAGTTCTTC
CASSVGFGGSIYNEQFF
>NA|15|TRBD1|TRBJ1-6|TRBV2
TGTGCCAGCAGTCCAGGGGGCACGGGTAATTCACCCCTCCACTTT
CASSPGGTGNSPLHF
>NA|14|NA|TRBJ1-4|TRBV30
TGTGCCTGGAGTGAGGACAGCATTAATGAAAAACTGTTTTTT
CAWSEDSINEKLFF
>NA|14|NA|TRBJ2-5|TRBV4-2
TGTGCCAGCAGCCAAGATCACGAGCGGGAGACCCAGTACTTC
CASSQDHERETQYF
>NA|12|NA|TRBJ1-2|TRBV4-1
TGCGCCAGCAGCCAAGGCAACAGGGACCACACCTTC
CASSQGNRDHTF
>once|18|TRBD1|TRBJ2-1|TRBV7-9
TGTGCCAGCAGCCCTTGGACAGGGGGCTTGAGCTCCTACAATGAGCAGTTCTTC
CASSPWTGGLSSYNEQFF
>once|16|TRBD1|TRBJ1-2|TRBV25-1
TGTGCCAGCAGTGAAAACGCCGGGACAGGGGGTATTGGCTACACCTTC
CASSENAGTGGIGYTF
>NA|13|NA|TRBJ2-5|TRBV7-2
TGTGCCAGCAGCTTAGCGCACCGCGAAGCCCAGTACTTC
CASSLAHREAQYF
>once|16|TRBD1|TRBJ1-2|TRBV9
TGTGCCAGCAGCGAAGGGACAGGAGATACGAACTATGGCTACACCTTC
CASSEGTGDTNYGYTF
>once|17|TRBD2|TRBJ2-1|TRBV4-2
TGTGCCAGCAGCCACCAGGGGGGGCGGGAGGGCTTCAATGAGCAGTTCTTC
CASSHQGGREGFNEQFF
>NA|16|NA|TRBJ1-5|TRBV7-9
TGTGCCAGCAGCCCTGGGGGGGGAGAGGGGACTCAGCCCCAGCATTTT
CASSPGGGEGTQPQHF
>NA|19|TRBD2|TRBJ2-1|TRBV6-1
TGTGCCAGCAGTGAATGGACTAGCGGGAGAGTCTTCTCCTACAATGAGCAGTTCTTC
CASSEWTSGRVFSYNEQFF
>once|18|TRBD2|TRBJ2-3|TRBV29-1
TGCAGCGTTGAACCCCTAGCGGGGGGTTTTGGCGACACAGATACGCAGTATTTT
CSVEPLAGGFGDTDTQYF
>NA|15|NA|TRBJ2-7|TRBV7-2
TGTGCCAGCAGCCAGAGGTCTGGGTTCAGCTACGAGCAGTACTTC
CASSQRSGFSYEQYF
>NA|17|NA|TRBJ2-7|TRBV6-1
TGTGCCAGCAGTGAAACGCCACCGACGGGGACACCTTACGAGCAGTACTTC
CASSETPPTGTPYEQYF
>NA|14|TRBD2|TRBJ2-1|TRBV10-3
TGTGCCATCAGCCTAGCGGGAGTCTACAATGAGCAGTTCTTC
CAISLAGVYNEQFF
>NA|13|TRBD1|TRBJ2-7|TRBV7-7
TGTGCCAGCAGCTCGACAGGGAGAGGCGAGCAGTACTTC
CASSSTGRGEQYF
>NA|17|NA|TRBJ1-2|TRBV30
TGTGCCTGGAGGACAGGAGGAAGCTCCCTCCCAGGCTCTGGCTACACCTTC
CAWRTGGSSLPGSGYTF
>NA|13|NA|TRBJ1-1|TRBV5-4
TGTGCCAGCAGCGGGGGGGGGATCGCTGAAGCTTTCTTT
CASSGGGIAEAFF
>NA|15|NA|TRBJ2-2|TRBV19
TGTGCCAGTAGTGCCTCACACGCGGGTACCGGGGAGCTGTTTTTT
CASSASHAGTGELFF
>NA|14|TRBD1|TRBJ1-5|TRBV7-2
TGTGCCAGCAGCCCAGGGACAGTGCGTCAGCCCCAGCATTTT
CASSPGTVRQPQHF
>NA|15|TRBD2|TRBJ2-3|TRBV9
TGTGCCAGCAGCGCCACTAGCGGGAGAACAGATACGCAGTATTTT
CASSATSGRTDTQYF
>NA|17|TRBD2|TRBJ2-3|TRBV7-2
TGTGCCAGCAGCTTCTGGACTAGCGGGAGCATCGCAGATACGCAGTATTTT
CASSFWTSGSIADTQYF
>NA|14|NA|TRBJ2-2|TRBV19
TGTGCCAGTAGTATCCAGGGGTTGGCCGGGGAGCTGTTTTTT
CASSIQGLAGELFF
>NA|13|NA|TRBJ1-2|TRBV6-5
TGTGCCAGCTCGACCCGGGACATAGAGGGCTACACCTTC
CASSTRDIEGYTF
>once|12|NA|TRBJ2-3|TRBV7-3
TGTGCCAGCAGCTCGGGGGTTGGTACGCAGTATTTT
CASSSGVGTQYF
>NA|15|TRBD1|TRBJ1-2|TRBV4-3
TGCGCCAGCAGCCCCCGTGGACAGGTCGACTATGGCTACACCTTC
CASSPRGQVDYGYTF
>NA|14|TRBD2|TRBJ2-3|TRBV6-1
TGTGCCAGCAGACTAGCGGGAAGCACAGATACGCAGTATTTT
CASRLAGSTDTQYF
>NA|14|NA|TRBJ1-3|TRBV19
TGTGCCAGTAGTATAATCAGCGCTGGAAACACCATATATTTT
CASSIISAGNTIYF
>once|14|NA|TRBJ1-1|TRBV7-9
TGTGCCAGCAGCCCCTTTGGGAGGAAGACTGAAGCTTTCTTT
CASSPFGRKTEAFF
>NA|16|NA|TRBJ1-1|TRBV4-1
TGCGCCAGCAGCCAAGAACCGGGGGGCTCGAACACTGAAGCTTTCTTT
CASSQEPGGSNTEAFF
>NA|16|TRBD2|TRBJ2-1|TRBV27
TGTGCCAGCAGTGAAAGCGGGGAAACCTCCTACAATGAGCAGTTCTTC
CASSESGETSYNEQFF
>NA|18|TRBD1|TRBJ1-1|TRBV14
TGTGCCAGCAGCCAATTGAAGGGGACAGGGGCTTGGAGCACTGAAGCTTTCTTT
CASSQLKGTGAWSTEAFF
>once|14|NA|TRBJ1-6|TRBV7-8
TGTGCCAGCAGCTTAGCTGGCAGTTCTTCACCCCTCCACTTT
CASSLAGSSSPLHF
>NA|15|NA|TRBJ2-5|TRBV7-6
TGTGCCAGCAGCTTATTTACCGGAGGGCAGGAGACCCAGTACTTC
CASSLFTGGQETQYF
>NA|14|TRBD2|TRBJ2-5|TRBV19
TGTGCCAGTCGGTCGGGGGGGGCTGGGGAGACCCAGTACTTC
CASRSGGAGETQYF
>NA|12|NA|TRBJ2-1|TRBV5-4
TGTGCCAGCAGCTTGTACGGCAATGAGCAGTTCTTC
CASSLYGNEQFF
>NA|14|NA|TRBJ2-3|TRBV25-1
TGTGCCAGCAGTGAATCTGGCAGCACAGATACGCAGTATTTT
CASSESGSTDTQYF
>NA|15|TRBD2|TRBJ2-7|TRBV4-1
TGCGCCAGCAGCGAGGAGGTCGGGGGGAACTACGAGCAGTACTTC
CASSEEVGGNYEQYF
>NA|15|TRBD1|TRBJ1-4|TRBV6-5
TGTGCCAGCAGTTACGCGACAGGGAGTCGGTCAAAACTGTTTTTT
CASSYATGSRSKLFF
>NA|12|NA|TRBJ2-5|TRBV7-2
TGTGCCAGCAGCCGCCGAGAAGAGACCCAGTACTTC
CASSRREETQYF
>once|13|NA|TRBJ1-1|TRBV29-1
TGCAGCGCAAGGAGTACTTTGAACACTGAAGCTTTCTTT
CSARSTLNTEAFF